This T cell receptor beta chain was obtained from a study of cytomegalovirus exposure and HLA in healthy donors. Study outcomes and limitations: About 87% or about 30% of the time was how often most TCR beta V segments were productive, according to an earlier analysis. A later analysis reportedly identified an Asian-associated ancestry cluster as carrying fewer N-insertions than the 666-donor mean. Despite most TCR sequences being rare, some public TCRs occurred in many donors.

The CDR3 runs to 15 residues. V was pared by 4 bases and J by 3 bases, with 8 bases of the junction left unmatched. Germline CDR1 is MNHEY and CDR2 is SVGAGI. As to this clone: Its antigen is not known.

PCR employed 60 Vbeta and 13 Jbeta primers. Data came from immunoSEQ multiplex PCR; TCRdb stores just in-frame clones and leaves some out. The table shows about 200,000 clones, with about four fifths occurring only once. The rearrangement joins TRBV6-5 to TRBJ1-1; the match to TRBD1 covers 7 bases. The source is a male donor in good health and CMV-seropositive. Sequencing was done on a sample of PBMCs. CDR3 nucleotide sequence: TGTGCCAGCAGTTCCAGCGACAGGGTGGACACTGAAGCTTTCTTT. This translates into CASSSSDRVDTEAFF.